Listed here are 22 T cell receptor beta chains from one sample, sequenced in a study of a mutant IDH1 vaccine in newly diagnosed glioma. Regarding time point: week 23, last vaccination. It was 300 ug of mutant IDH1 20-mer peptide that made up each vaccine dose, given with topical imiquimod. For these receptors, no antigen is known. Here immunoSEQ multiplex PCR was the method, and the copy in TCRdb shows in-frame clones only, minus some. The sample carries 35,000 to 40,000 clones, roughly 79% recorded once. The sequences come from PBMCs, collected from a glioma patient whose treatment included an IDH1 peptide vaccine. Source of these receptors: a man in his forties or fifties with glioma.

This chain connects TRBV27 to TRBJ1-4; D remains ambiguous. This CDR3 has 14 amino acids. CDR1 is MNHEY and CDR2 is SMNVEV in the germline V gene (reference sequence). V lost 0 bases and J lost 7, with 9 bases in between. The CDR3 nucleotides read TGTGCCAGCAGTTTATCTCCCTCGGGTGAAAAACTGTTTTTT. It yields the protein CASSLSPSGEKLFF. The complete variable domain, with remaining parts taken from reference TRBV27 and TRBJ1-4, reads EAQVTQNPRYLITVTGKKLTVTCSQNMNHEYMSWYRQDPGLGLRQIYYSMNVEVTDKGDVPEGYKVSRKEKRNFPLILESPSPNQTSLYFCASSLSPSGEKLFFGSGTQLSVL.

V gene TRBV9 combines with J gene TRBJ1-4; D possibly corresponds to TRBD1 (6 bases). The CDR3 contains 15 residues. Germline loops: CDR1 SGDLS, CDR2 YYNGEE. Trimming removed 3 bases from V and 2 bases from J, with 11 bases in between. CDR3 loop: CASSATGFTNEKLFF. The CDR3 DNA reads as TGTGCCAGCAGCGCTACAGGGTTCACTAATGAAAAACTGTTTTTT.

The chain joins TRBV25-1 to TRBJ1-4, with TRBD1 matching 7 bases. Per the germline V gene, CDR1 is MGHDK and CDR2 is SYGVNS. J was trimmed by 7 bases and V by 3 bases; bases with no gene match: 11. The CDR3 has 16 residues. The CDR3 coding sequence is TGTGCCAGCAGTGATCTCAGGGGGGGCAAGGGTGAAAAACTGTTTTTT. Its protein is CASSDLRGGKGEKLFF.

The chain employs TRBV5-1 and TRBJ1-2, with a weak D call TRBD1 (6 bases). Trimming shortened V by 1 base and J by 2 bases, and 9 bases separated the two germline ends. CDR1 and CDR2 from the germline V gene are SGHRS and YFSETQ. This CDR3 region has 14 residues. CDR3 loop: CASSLPGQNYGYTF. DNA of the CDR3: TGCGCCAGCAGCTTGCCGGGACAAAACTATGGCTACACCTTC. The entire variable domain, with the rest obtained from reference TRBV5-1 and TRBJ1-2, is as follows: KAGVTQTPRYLIKTRGQQVTLSCSPISGHRSVSWYQQTPGQGLQFLFEYFSETQRNKGNFPGRFSGRQFSNSRSEMNVSTLELGDSALYLCASSLPGQNYGYTFGSGTRLTVV.

This rearrangement joins TRBV7-9 to TRBJ2-6; TRBD2 matches at 8 bases. Trimming at V came to 1 base and at J to 2 bases, leaving 1 base not matched to a gene. Germline CDR1 SEHNR, CDR2 FQNEAQ (reference sequence). This CDR3 spans 16 amino acids. The CDR3: CASSLGGGTGANVLTF. As DNA, the CDR3 is TGTGCCAGCAGCTTAGGCGGGGGGACTGGGGCCAACGTCCTGACTTTC.

V and J are TRBV2 and TRBJ1-2, with D hard to call. This CDR3 has 13 residues. The V gene lost 2 bases and the J gene lost 5 bases, with 9 bases spanning the gap. CDR1 and CDR2 (germline): SNHLY, FYNNEI. The CDR3 bases are TGTGCCAGCAGTGAAACGGGGAAGTATGGCTACACCTTC. It is translated as CASSETGKYGYTF.

The genes are TRBV9 and TRBJ2-1; D tentatively reads TRBD1 or TRBD2 (6 bases each). The V gene lost 4 bases and the J gene lost 8 bases, with 22 bases spanning the gap. The CDR3 consists of 16 residues. The V gene's germline CDR1 is SGDLS and CDR2 YYNGEE. The CDR3 DNA is TGTGCCAGCAGCCCCGCGGGACACCGATTGATAGATGAGCAGTTCTTC. Encoded protein: CASSPAGHRLIDEQFF.

The V call is TRBV7-8, the J call TRBJ1-6; no reliable D call. V shed 3 bases and J shed 4 bases, with 4 bases lying between them. This CDR3 has 13 amino acids. Germline V gene lookup returns CDR1 SGHVS and CDR2 FQNEAQ. The CDR3 spells CASSLQYNSPLHF. The CDR3 region has the DNA TGTGCCAGCAGCTTGCAGTATAATTCACCCCTCCACTTT.

This clone is a singleton in its sample. V and J are TRBV5-1 and TRBJ2-2; D possibly corresponds to TRBD2 (6 bases). V was trimmed by 4 bases and J by 4 bases, leaving 14 bases between them. CDR3 size: 15 residues. Germline V lookup: CDR1 SGHRS, CDR2 YFSETQ. The DNA of the CDR3 is TGCGCCAGCAGCCTCCGGGACTTCAGCACCGGGGAGCTGTTTTTT. This translates into CASSLRDFSTGELFF.

This clone was seen a single time. The V gene is TRBV7-2, the J gene TRBJ2-5; no firm D call. Between the trimmed V and J ends, which lost 0 bases and 5 bases, there was a span of 7 bases. The germline CDR1 and CDR2 sequences are SGHTA and FQGNSA. The CDR3 spans 13 residues. The chain's CDR3 is CASSLAWQETQYF. The CDR3 DNA reads TGTGCCAGCAGCTTAGCATGGCAGGAGACCCAGTACTTC. Full variable domain (outside the CDR3, taken from reference TRBV7-2 and TRBJ2-5): GAGVSQSPSNKVTEKGKDVELRCDPISGHTALYWYRQSLGQGLEFLIYFQGNSAPDKSGLPSDRFSAERTGGSVSTLTIQRTQQEDSAVYLCASSLAWQETQYFGPGTRLLVL.

This chain links TRBV7-9 with TRBJ2-7; unclear D gene. CDR3 size: 12 residues. The V end was cut by 2 bases, the J end by 0 bases, with 2 bases between. Germline CDR1 and CDR2: SEHNR and FQNEAQ (reference sequence). CDR3 sequence (DNA): TGTGCCAGCAGCTTAAGCTCCTACGAGCAGTACTTC. This sequence encodes CASSLSSYEQYF.

This chain connects TRBV9 to TRBJ1-4; D not resolved. The V end was cut by 4 bases, the J end by 7 bases, with 17 bases between. This CDR3 spans 15 amino acids. The V gene's germline CDR1 is SGDLS and CDR2 YYNGEE. The CDR3 spells CASSPLMGSGEKLFF. CDR3 coding DNA: TGTGCCAGCAGCCCATTGATGGGTTCCGGTGAAAAACTGTTTTTT.

Note on this clone: Other DNA sequences in this specimen translate into the identical CDR3. The chain is built from TRBV11-2 and TRBJ2-7; 13 positions agree with TRBD2. Germline trimming cut 9 bases from V and 3 bases from J; bases unmatched to any gene: 5. CDR3 length equals 14 residues. Per germline, CDR1 SGHAT and CDR2 FQNNGV. CDR3 protein: CASSRTSGSYEQYF. The CDR3 nucleotides are TGTGCCAGTAGTCGGACTAGCGGGAGCTACGAGCAGTACTTC.

This chain connects TRBV10-2 to TRBJ2-1; D is possibly TRBD1 (5 bases). Deletions cut 4 bases from V and 6 bases from J, with 16 bases between. Germline values: CDR1 WSHSY, CDR2 SAAADI. The CDR3 consists of 15 residues. In DNA, the CDR3 is TGCGCCAGCAGTGCTAGGGGCCTGAGTGGCAATGAGCAGTTCTTC. It translates to CASSARGLSGNEQFF.

This clone was detected only a few times. The chain couples TRBV5-5 to TRBJ2-7, with D possibly TRBD2 on 6 matching bases. From germline, CDR1 is SGHKS and CDR2 YYEKEE (reference sequence). CDR3 length: 13 residues. Trimming took 4 bases from V and 5 from J, leaving 13 bases between them. The CDR3 spells CASSPGVGDEQYF. CDR3 DNA sequence: TGTGCCAGCAGCCCGGGGGTCGGAGACGAGCAGTACTTC.

The chain links TRBV10-3 to TRBJ2-5, with D hard to call. Germline values: CDR1 ENHRY, CDR2 SYGVKD. The CDR3 runs 14 residues. V was trimmed by 5 bases and J by 0 bases, leaving 10 bases between them. The CDR3: CAISRDEYQETQYF. The CDR3 bases are TGTGCCATCAGTAGAGACGAGTACCAAGAGACCCAGTACTTC.

This chain links TRBV19 with TRBJ2-3; tentatively, D is TRBD2 (5 bases). V was shortened by 3 bases and J by 6 bases, with 10 bases between the two germline ends. The germline gives CDR1 LNHDA, CDR2 SQIVND (reference sequence). CDR3 length equals 13 residues. The CDR3 here is CASSISPGDTQYF. Here the CDR3 DNA reads TGTGCCAGTAGTATCTCCCCGGGGGATACGCAGTATTTT.

This clone was detected a few times. The chain couples TRBV19 to TRBJ1-4; D perhaps matches TRBD1 (5 bases). Trimming took off 4 bases at V and 8 bases at J, with 17 bases between the two ends. Looked up from germline, CDR1 is LNHDA and CDR2 is SQIVND (reference sequence). This CDR3 is built from 15 residues. The CDR3 bases are TGTGCCAGTAGTAGGGGACTCGAAAGTCGCGAAAAACTGTTTTTT. This encodes CASSRGLESREKLFF.

The CDR3 DNA follows: TGCGCCAGCAGCCCGGGCAGGGGGCGAACCAACGAGCAGTACTTC. Protein product: CASSPGRGRTNEQYF. This chain connects TRBV5-1 to TRBJ2-7; 8 bases map to TRBD1. V lost 4 bases, J lost 5 bases, and 11 bases stayed unmatched. Germline CDR1 is SGHRS and CDR2 is YFSETQ. The CDR3 runs 15 residues.

This chain uses TRBV28 with TRBJ2-3; 10 bases map to TRBD1. J lost 3 bases, V lost 6 bases, and 12 bases had no gene match. The CDR3 is made up of 17 amino acids. Germline assignment: CDR1 MDHEN and CDR2 SYDVKM. DNA for the CDR3: TGTGCCAGCAGCTCCTTCGGGGGGACAGGGGAAACAGATACGCAGTATTTT. Residues: CASSSFGGTGETDTQYF.

On this clone: The same CDR3 is also encoded by other DNA sequences in this sample. The V and J genes are TRBV19 and TRBJ1-6, with 7 nucleotides matching TRBD1. Germline values: CDR1 LNHDA, CDR2 SQIVND (reference sequence). The CDR3 consists of 13 residues. Trimming took 5 bases from V and 8 from J; bases not matched to a gene: 3. CDR3 coding DNA: TGTGCCAGTAGTGGAACAGGGGATTCACCCCTCCACTTT. Translation gives CASSGTGDSPLHF.

The chain employs TRBV7-6 and TRBJ1-5, with D unclear. V lost 2 bases and J lost 0, with 11 bases in between. CDR1 and CDR2 from the germline V gene are SGHVS and FNYEAQ. The CDR3 sequence is 16 residues long. This CDR3 reads CASSLNGMDSNQPQHF. The DNA for the CDR3 is TGTGCCAGCAGCTTAAATGGGATGGATAGCAATCAGCCCCAGCATTTT.